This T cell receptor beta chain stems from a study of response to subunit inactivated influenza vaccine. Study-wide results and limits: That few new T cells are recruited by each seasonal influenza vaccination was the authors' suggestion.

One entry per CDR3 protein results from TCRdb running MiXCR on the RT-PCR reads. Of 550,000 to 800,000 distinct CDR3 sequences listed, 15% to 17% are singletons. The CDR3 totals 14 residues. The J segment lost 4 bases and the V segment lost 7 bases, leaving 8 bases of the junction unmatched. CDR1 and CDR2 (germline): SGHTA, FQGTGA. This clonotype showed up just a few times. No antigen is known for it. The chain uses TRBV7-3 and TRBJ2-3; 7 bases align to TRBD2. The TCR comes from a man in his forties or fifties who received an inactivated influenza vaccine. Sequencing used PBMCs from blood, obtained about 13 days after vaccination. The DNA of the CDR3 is TGTGCCAGCACCACCCGCGGGGGTTCAGATACGCAGTATTTT. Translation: CASTTRGGSDTQYF.